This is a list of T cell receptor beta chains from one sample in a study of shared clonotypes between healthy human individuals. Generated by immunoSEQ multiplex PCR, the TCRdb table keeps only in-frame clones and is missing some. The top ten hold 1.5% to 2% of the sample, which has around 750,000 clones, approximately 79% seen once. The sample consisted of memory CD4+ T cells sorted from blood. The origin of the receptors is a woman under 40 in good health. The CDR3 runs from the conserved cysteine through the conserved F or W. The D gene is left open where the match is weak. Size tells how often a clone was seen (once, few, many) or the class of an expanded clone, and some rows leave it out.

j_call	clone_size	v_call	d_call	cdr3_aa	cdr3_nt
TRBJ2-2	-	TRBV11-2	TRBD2	CANPRSGGRAAGELFF	TGTGCCAACCCACGCTCCGGCGGGAGGGCCGCCGGGGAGCTGTTTTTT
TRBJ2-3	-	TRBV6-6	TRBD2	CASSYRTSASTDTQYF	TGTGCCAGCAGTTACCGTACTAGCGCCTCCACAGATACGCAGTATTTT
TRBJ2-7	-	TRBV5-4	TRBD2	CASSFDASGSSHEQYF	TGTGCCAGCAGCTTCGATGCTAGCGGGAGTTCGCACGAGCAGTACTTC
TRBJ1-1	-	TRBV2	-	CASSESGRGAFF	TGTGCCAGCAGTGAGTCGGGGAGGGGAGCTTTCTTT
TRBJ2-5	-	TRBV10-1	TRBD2	CASSEGSGSQETQYF	TGCGCCAGCAGTGAGGGTAGCGGGAGCCAAGAGACCCAGTACTTC
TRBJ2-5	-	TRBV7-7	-	CASSLQSLETQYF	TGTGCCAGCAGCTTACAGAGCTTGGAGACCCAGTACTTC
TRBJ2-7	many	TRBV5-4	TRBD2	CASSLDGTSGRGPEQYF	TGTGCCAGCAGCTTGGATGGGACTAGCGGGAGGGGCCCCGAGCAGTACTTC
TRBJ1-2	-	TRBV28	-	CASRSGVGYTF	TGTGCCAGCAGATCAGGGGTTGGCTACACCTTC
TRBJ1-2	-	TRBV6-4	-	CASSPGSNLGDAYGYTF	TGTGCCAGCAGTCCGGGTTCTAATCTCGGCGACGCTTATGGCTACACCTTC
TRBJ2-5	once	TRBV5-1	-	CASSLGVRGSNQETQYF	TGCGCCAGCAGCTTGGGAGTAAGGGGGAGTAACCAAGAGACCCAGTACTTC
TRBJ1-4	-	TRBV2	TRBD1	CASRETGAAGEKLFF	TGTGCCAGCAGGGAAACAGGGGCGGCCGGGGAAAAACTGTTTTTT
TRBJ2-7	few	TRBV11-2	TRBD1	CASQWTGLHEQYF	TGTGCCAGCCAGTGGACAGGGTTGCACGAGCAGTACTTC
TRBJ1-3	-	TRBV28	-	CASSLDPRSSGNTIYF	TGTGCCAGCAGTTTAGATCCACGGAGCTCTGGAAACACCATATATTTT
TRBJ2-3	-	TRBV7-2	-	CASSYHGGGTLTDTQYF	TGTGCCAGCAGTTACCATGGCGGAGGGACTCTCACAGATACGCAGTATTTT
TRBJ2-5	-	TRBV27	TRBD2	CASSFSSGTSGRSGQETQYF	TGTGCCAGCAGTTTTTCTTCCGGGACTAGCGGGAGGTCGGGGCAAGAGACCCAGTACTTC
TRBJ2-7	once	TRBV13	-	CASSAAGSSYEQYF	TGTGCCAGCTCCGCGGCGGGGAGCTCCTACGAGCAGTACTTC
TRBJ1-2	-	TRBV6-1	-	CASSLTPTANYGYTF	TGTGCCAGCAGCCTTACACCTACCGCTAACTATGGCTACACCTTC
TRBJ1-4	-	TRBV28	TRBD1	CASSRDRATEKLFF	TGTGCCAGCAGTCGGGACAGGGCGACTGAAAAACTGTTTTTT
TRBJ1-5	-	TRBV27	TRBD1	CASSSRDRGGGQPQHF	TGTGCCAGCAGTTCCCGGGACAGGGGTGGGGGTCAGCCCCAGCATTTT
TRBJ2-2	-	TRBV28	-	CASRDRNTGELFF	TGTGCCAGCAGAGACAGGAACACCGGGGAGCTGTTTTTT
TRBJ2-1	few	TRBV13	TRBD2	CASRAGGTYNEQFF	TGTGCCAGCAGAGCGGGAGGGACCTACAATGAGCAGTTCTTC
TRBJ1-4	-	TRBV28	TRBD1	CASRSEQGARDEKLFF	TGTGCCAGCAGGTCCGAACAGGGGGCTCGTGATGAAAAACTGTTTTTT
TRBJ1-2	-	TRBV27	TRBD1	CASSLTGTGGNYGYTF	TGTGCCAGCAGTTTAACTGGGACAGGGGGGAACTATGGCTACACCTTC
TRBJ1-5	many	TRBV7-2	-	CASSLVSPQHF	TGTGCCAGCAGCTTAGTATCCCCCCAGCATTTT
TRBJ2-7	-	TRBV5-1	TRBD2	CASSNQRGLAIEQYF	TGCGCCAGCAGCAACCAGAGGGGACTAGCGATCGAGCAGTACTTC
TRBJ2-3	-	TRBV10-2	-	CASSEDKKFTDTQYF	TGCGCCAGCAGTGAAGACAAGAAATTCACAGATACGCAGTATTTT
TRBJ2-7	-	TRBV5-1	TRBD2	CASGLAGETYEQYF	TGCGCCAGCGGGCTAGCGGGAGAAACCTACGAGCAGTACTTC
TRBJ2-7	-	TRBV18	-	CASSPGSHTYEQYF	TGTGCCAGCTCACCAGGCAGCCACACCTACGAGCAGTACTTC
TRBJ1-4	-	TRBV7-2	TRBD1	CASRGGGGVNEKLFF	TGTGCCAGCAGGGGGGGAGGGGGCGTCAATGAAAAACTGTTTTTT
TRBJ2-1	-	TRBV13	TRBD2	CASSPQAGGFSEQFF	TGTGCCAGCAGCCCCCAGGCGGGAGGTTTTAGTGAGCAGTTCTTC
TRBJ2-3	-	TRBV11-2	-	CASSLDGATDTQYF	TGTGCCAGCAGCTTAGATGGGGCGACAGATACGCAGTATTTT
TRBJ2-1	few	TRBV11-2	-	CASSLDRSAYNEQFF	TGTGCCAGCAGCTTAGATCGTAGCGCCTACAATGAGCAGTTCTTC
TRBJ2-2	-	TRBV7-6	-	CASSLVYSANTGELFF	TGTGCCAGCAGCTTAGTTTACAGCGCGAACACCGGGGAGCTGTTTTTT
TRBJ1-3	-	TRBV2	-	CASSADLGAGNTIYF	TGTGCCAGCAGTGCCGACCTCGGGGCTGGAAACACCATATATTTT
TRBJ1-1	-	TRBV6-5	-	CASSYWRNTEAFF	TGTGCCAGCAGTTATTGGAGGAACACTGAAGCTTTCTTT